Listed below are T cell receptor beta chains from one sample, sequenced in a study of PD-1 blockade in classical Hodgkin lymphoma. The table came from immunoSEQ multiplex PCR; TCRdb's copy has only in-frame clones and leaves some out. The table records roughly 14,000 clones, about 86% of them present only once. The specimen was peripheral blood mononuclear cells (PBMCs), collected at baseline. The receptors shown here come from a human donor with classical Hodgkin lymphoma. Each CDR3 is given with its conserved first and last residue. A D gene is named only where the DNA matches it firmly. Part of the rows lack a size; the others show once, few, many or a class for expanded clones.

V	size	D	J	DNA	CDR3
TRBV10-3	-	-	TRBJ2-2	TGTGCCATCACCGCCGGGAGCCTTTGGTCCGGGGAGCTGTTTTTT	CAITAGSLWSGELFF
TRBV7-6	-	TRBD1	TRBJ2-1	TGTGCCAGCAGCCCCGTGGGGACAGTTTACAATGAGCAGTTCTTC	CASSPVGTVYNEQFF
TRBV18	-	-	TRBJ1-1	TGTGCCAGCTCACCACCGTCCCCGAACGCTTTCTTT	CASSPPSPNAFF
TRBV27	-	-	TRBJ2-7	TGTGCCAGCAGTTTAAGAGGGACTGGATACTCCTACGAGCAGTACTTC	CASSLRGTGYSYEQYF
TRBV10-3	-	-	TRBJ1-5	TGTGCCATCAGTGAGTCTACTGCAGGCCTAAAAGAAAAGCATTTT	CAISESTAGLKEKHF
TRBV2	-	-	TRBJ2-5	TGTGCCAGCACATATGGTCAAGAGACCCAGTACTTC	CASTYGQETQYF
TRBV27	-	TRBD2	TRBJ2-1	TGTGCCAGCAGTTTAGGCCCGCTAGCGGGCACCAATGAGCAGTTCTTC	CASSLGPLAGTNEQFF
TRBV7-9	-	-	TRBJ2-1	TGTGCCAGCAGCTCAACTCAATCGACAGGAGCCTACAATGAGCAGTTCTTC	CASSSTQSTGAYNEQFF
TRBV5-6	medium-sized	-	TRBJ2-5	TGTGCCAGCAGCTTTACCAATATTGGAGAGACCCAGTACTTC	CASSFTNIGETQYF
TRBV7-2	once	-	TRBJ2-1	TGTGCCAGCAGCTTGCACAATGAGCAGTTCTTC	CASSLHNEQFF
TRBV6-6	-	-	TRBJ1-1	TGTGCCAGCAGTTCGTTATTTACGGGGAACACTGAAGCTTTCTTT	CASSSLFTGNTEAFF
TRBV10-3	-	-	TRBJ2-2	TGTGCCATCAACCAGGAATCCGGGGAGCTGTTTTTT	CAINQESGELFF
TRBV10-3	-	-	TRBJ1-6	TGTGCCACCTGGGATAATTCACCCCTCCACTTT	CATWDNSPLHF
TRBV28	-	-	TRBJ1-1	TGTGCCAGCAGTTTAAGGGGGGATTGGGGCACTGAAGCTTTCTTT	CASSLRGDWGTEAFF
TRBV27	-	TRBD1	TRBJ2-7	TGTGCCAGCAGTTTCCGGGACAGGGCCTACGAGCAGTACTTC	CASSFRDRAYEQYF
TRBV9	-	-	TRBJ2-1	TGTGCCAGCAGCCCCCAGCGGAACTCCTACAATGAGCAGTTCTTC	CASSPQRNSYNEQFF
TRBV19	-	-	TRBJ1-2	TGTGCCAGTAGCCACCCTCGAGGGGAATCGTGGGGCTATGGCTACACCTTC	CASSHPRGESWGYGYTF
TRBV6-5	-	-	TRBJ1-1	TGTGCCAGCAGTTACCGGGACAACACTGAAGCTTTCTTT	CASSYRDNTEAFF
TRBV2	-	TRBD1	TRBJ2-5	TGTGCCAGCAGTGACGGACAGGGGGGGACGGAGACCCAGTACTTC	CASSDGQGGTETQYF
TRBV5-1	-	TRBD2	TRBJ2-1	TGCGCCAGCAGCTTGGGAGTAGCGGGGGGATACAATGAGCAGTTCTTC	CASSLGVAGGYNEQFF
TRBV29-1	-	TRBD2	TRBJ2-1	TGCAGCGTATCAACTAGCGGGGGCAATGAGCAGTTCTTC	CSVSTSGGNEQFF
TRBV9	-	-	TRBJ2-1	TGTGCCAGCAGCCCTCTTAAGGGAGGCAGGGTCAATGAGCAGTTCTTC	CASSPLKGGRVNEQFF
TRBV7-9	-	-	TRBJ1-2	TGTGCCAGCACCAGCCGGGGAATATATGGCTACACCTTC	CASTSRGIYGYTF
TRBV10-2	-	-	TRBJ1-3	TGCGCCAGCAGTGAGTCAGGCAACCTTGGAAACACCATATATTTT	CASSESGNLGNTIYF
TRBV5-1	-	TRBD2	TRBJ2-4	TGCGCCAGCAGCTTAGGAGCAGGACTAGCGGGGCTAGCCAAAAACATTCAGTACTTC	CASSLGAGLAGLAKNIQYF
TRBV4-3	-	-	TRBJ2-2	TGCGCCAGCAGCCAAGATCGGACCTACACTATACAGGCAAGTGAACACCGGGGAGCTGTTTTT	CASSQDRTYTIQASEHRGAVF
TRBV5-8	-	TRBD1	TRBJ1-5	TGTGCCAGCAGCTTACGATTGACAGGGGGCAATCAGCCCCAGCATTTT	CASSLRLTGGNQPQHF
TRBV5-4	-	-	TRBJ1-1	TGTGCCAGCAGCTTCATAACGTTGGCCGATCTTAACATGAACACTGAAGCTTTCTTT	CASSFITLADLNMNTEAFF
TRBV30	few	-	TRBJ1-6	TGTGCCTGGAGTGTAGGGGGGACGTCTTCACCCCTCCACTTT	CAWSVGGTSSPLHF